What follows are 5 T cell receptor beta chains derived from one specimen sequenced in a study of T cell repertoires in cytomegalovirus infection. MiXCR, applied by TCRdb to the reads, yields one record per CDR3 protein. The sample shows about 530,000 distinct CDR3 sequences, around 27% of them seen only once. Sequenced input: PBMCs. The source is a human donor in good health (CMV status not recorded). Some clones in this sample may be carry-over from other donors' samples.

This clonotype occurred many times. The rearrangement joins TRBV7-2 to TRBJ1-4; the D is unclear. The CDR3 runs to 12 residues. Germline V gives CDR1 SGHTA, CDR2 FQGNSA. The V gene lost 1 base and the J gene lost 8 bases, with 5 bases spanning the gap. DNA of the CDR3: TGTGCCAGCAGCTTAGTAGGAGAAAAACTGTTTTTT. Encoded protein: CASSLVGEKLFF.

The sample holds a few counts of this clonotype. The chain has TRBV4-1 and TRBJ2-3, with 8 bases matching TRBD1. Germline assignment: CDR1 MGHRA and CDR2 YSYEKL. The length of the CDR3 is 16 residues. The ends lost 0 bases at V and 3 bases at J; junction bases unmatched: 5. The CDR3 spells CASSQERTGRTDTQYF. The CDR3 DNA follows: TGCGCCAGCAGCCAAGAGAGGACAGGGAGAACAGATACGCAGTATTTT.

The sample holds many counts of this clonotype. The chain recombines TRBV12-3 or TRBV12-4 with TRBJ1-1; D call uncertain. V was pared by 6 bases and J by 3 bases, with 11 bases between. This CDR3 is built from 13 residues. The CDR3 loop reads CASSPRRHTEAFF. For the CDR3, the DNA is TGTGCCAGCAGCCCTCGTAGACACACTGAAGCTTTCTTT.

In this sample, this clonotype turned up a few times. V gene TRBV20-1 combines with J gene TRBJ2-3; 10 bases fit TRBD2. J gave up 3 bases and V 2 bases, and 5 bases lay outside the gene matches. The length of the CDR3 is 15 residues. The germline V gene has CDR1 DFQATT and CDR2 SNEGSKA (reference sequence). The CDR3 sequence is CSARRTSGWTDTQYF. The CDR3 region has the DNA TGCAGTGCTAGAAGGACTAGCGGATGGACAGATACGCAGTATTTT.

This clonotype was counted at least ten times. The chain joins TRBV7-3 to TRBJ2-3, with a weak D call TRBD1 (7 bases). Trimming removed 2 bases at V and 1 base at J, with 10 bases between. The CDR3 runs 15 residues. The germline gives CDR1 SGHTA, CDR2 FQGTGA. The CDR3 spells CASSLQGGRTDTQYF. The CDR3 DNA is TGTGCCAGCAGCTTACAGGGGGGCCGCACAGATACGCAGTATTTT. Filled out from reference TRBV7-3 and TRBJ2-3, the complete variable domain reads GAGVSQTPSNKVTEKGKYVELRCDPISGHTALYWYRQSLGQGPEFLIYFQGTGAADDSGLPNDRFFAVRPEGSVSTLKIQRTERGDSAVYLCASSLQGGRTDTQYFGPGTRLTVL.